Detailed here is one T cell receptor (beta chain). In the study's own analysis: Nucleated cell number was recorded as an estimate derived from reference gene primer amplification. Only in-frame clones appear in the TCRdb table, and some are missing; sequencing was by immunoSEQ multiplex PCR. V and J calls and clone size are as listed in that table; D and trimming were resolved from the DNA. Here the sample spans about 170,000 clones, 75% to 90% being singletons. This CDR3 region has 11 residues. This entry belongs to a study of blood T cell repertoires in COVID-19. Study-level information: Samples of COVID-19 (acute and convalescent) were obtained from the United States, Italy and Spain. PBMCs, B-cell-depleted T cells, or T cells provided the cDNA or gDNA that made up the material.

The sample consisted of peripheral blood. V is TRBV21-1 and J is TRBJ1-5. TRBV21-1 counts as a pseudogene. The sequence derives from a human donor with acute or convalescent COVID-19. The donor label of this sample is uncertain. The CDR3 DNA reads TGTGCCAGCAGCCGAGATCAGCCCCAGCATTTT. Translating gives CASSRDQPQHF.